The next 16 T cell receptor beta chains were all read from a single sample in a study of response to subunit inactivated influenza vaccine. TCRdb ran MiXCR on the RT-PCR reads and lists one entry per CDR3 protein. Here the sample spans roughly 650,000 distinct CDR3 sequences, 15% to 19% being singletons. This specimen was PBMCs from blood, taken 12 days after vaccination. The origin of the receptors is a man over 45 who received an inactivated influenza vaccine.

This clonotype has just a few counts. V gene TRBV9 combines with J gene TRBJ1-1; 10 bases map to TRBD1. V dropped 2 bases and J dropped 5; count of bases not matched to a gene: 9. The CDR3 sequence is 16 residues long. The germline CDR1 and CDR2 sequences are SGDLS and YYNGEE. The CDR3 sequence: CASSVSRDRGGTEAFF. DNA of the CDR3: TGTGCCAGCAGCGTGAGCCGGGACAGGGGTGGGACTGAAGCTTTCTTT.

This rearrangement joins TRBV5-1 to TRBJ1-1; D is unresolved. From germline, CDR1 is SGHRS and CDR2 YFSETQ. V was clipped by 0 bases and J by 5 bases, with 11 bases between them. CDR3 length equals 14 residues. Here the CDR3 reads CASSLGGWDTEAFF. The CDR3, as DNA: TGCGCCAGCAGCTTGGGAGGGTGGGATACTGAAGCTTTCTTT.

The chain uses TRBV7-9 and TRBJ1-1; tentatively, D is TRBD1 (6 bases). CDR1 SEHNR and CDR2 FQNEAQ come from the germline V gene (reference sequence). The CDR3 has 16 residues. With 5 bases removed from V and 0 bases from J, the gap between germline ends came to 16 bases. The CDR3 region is CASSTRGGIMNTEAFF. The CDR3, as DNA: TGTGCCAGCAGCACTCGAGGGGGGATAATGAACACTGAAGCTTTCTTT.

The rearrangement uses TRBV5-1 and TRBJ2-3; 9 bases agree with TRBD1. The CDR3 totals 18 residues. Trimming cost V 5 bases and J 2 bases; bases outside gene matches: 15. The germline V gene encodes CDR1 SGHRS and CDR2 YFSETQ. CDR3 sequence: CASSFRGPGQGVTDTQYF. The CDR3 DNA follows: TGCGCCAGCAGTTTCCGTGGACCGGGACAGGGTGTCACAGATACGCAGTATTTT. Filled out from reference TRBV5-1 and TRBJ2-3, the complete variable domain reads KAGVTQTPRYLIKTRGQQVTLSCSPISGHRSVSWYQQTPGQGLQFLFEYFSETQRNKGNFPGRFSGRQFSNSRSEMNVSTLELGDSALYLCASSFRGPGQGVTDTQYFGPGTRLTVL.

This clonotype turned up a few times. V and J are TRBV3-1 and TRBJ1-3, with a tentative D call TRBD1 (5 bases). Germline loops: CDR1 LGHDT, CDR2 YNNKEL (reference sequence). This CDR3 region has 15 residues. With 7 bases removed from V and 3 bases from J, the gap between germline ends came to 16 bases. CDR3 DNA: TGTGCCAGCACGCAAGGGGCAGGGTTTGGAAACACCATATATTTT. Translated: CASTQGAGFGNTIYF.

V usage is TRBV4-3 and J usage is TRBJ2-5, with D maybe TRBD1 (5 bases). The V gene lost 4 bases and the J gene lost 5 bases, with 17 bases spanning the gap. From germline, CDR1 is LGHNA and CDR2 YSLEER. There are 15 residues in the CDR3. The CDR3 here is CASSPQGVKGETQYF. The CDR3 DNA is TGCGCCAGCAGCCCCCAAGGGGTAAAGGGGGAGACCCAGTACTTC.

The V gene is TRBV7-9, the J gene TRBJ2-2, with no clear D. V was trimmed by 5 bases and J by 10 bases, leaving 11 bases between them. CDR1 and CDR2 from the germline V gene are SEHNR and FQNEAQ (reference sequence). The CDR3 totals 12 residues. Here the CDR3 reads CASSQTYKELFF. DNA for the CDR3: TGTGCCAGCAGCCAGACTTACAAGGAGCTGTTTTTT. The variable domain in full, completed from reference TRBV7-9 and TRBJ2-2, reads DTGVSQNPRHKITKRGQNVTFRCDPISEHNRLYWYRQTLGQGPEFLTYFQNEAQLEKSRLLSDRFSAERPKGSFSTLEIQRTEQGDSAMYLCASSQTYKELFFGEGSRLTVL.

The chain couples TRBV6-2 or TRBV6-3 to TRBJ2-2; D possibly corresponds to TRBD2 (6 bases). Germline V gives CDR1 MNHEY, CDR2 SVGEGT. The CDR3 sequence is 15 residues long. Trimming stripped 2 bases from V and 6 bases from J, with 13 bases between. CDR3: CASSYGGGVPGELFF. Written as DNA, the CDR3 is TGTGCCAGCAGTTACGGTGGAGGGGTCCCCGGGGAGCTGTTTTTT.

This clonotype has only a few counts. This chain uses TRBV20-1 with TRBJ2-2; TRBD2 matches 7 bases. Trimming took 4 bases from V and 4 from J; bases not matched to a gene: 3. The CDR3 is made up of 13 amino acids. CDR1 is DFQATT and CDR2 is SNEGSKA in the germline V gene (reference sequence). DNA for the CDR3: TGCAGTGCTAAGGGGAGGGGCACCGGGGAGCTGTTTTTT. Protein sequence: CSAKGRGTGELFF.

This chain's CDR3 is CASSLDGWAQETQYF. CDR3 nucleotides: TGTGCCAGCAGCTTAGATGGGTGGGCCCAAGAGACCCAGTACTTC. The chain couples TRBV11-2 to TRBJ2-5, with D unclear. This CDR3 region has 15 residues. Germline V gives CDR1 SGHAT, CDR2 FQNNGV. Trimming removed 0 bases at V and 1 base at J, with 9 bases between.

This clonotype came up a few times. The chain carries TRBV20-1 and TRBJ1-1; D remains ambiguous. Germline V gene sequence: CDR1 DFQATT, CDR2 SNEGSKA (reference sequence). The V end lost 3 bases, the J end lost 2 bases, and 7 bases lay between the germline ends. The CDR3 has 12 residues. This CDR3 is CSASRENTEAFF. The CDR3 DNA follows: TGCAGTGCTAGTCGGGAAAACACTGAAGCTTTCTTT.

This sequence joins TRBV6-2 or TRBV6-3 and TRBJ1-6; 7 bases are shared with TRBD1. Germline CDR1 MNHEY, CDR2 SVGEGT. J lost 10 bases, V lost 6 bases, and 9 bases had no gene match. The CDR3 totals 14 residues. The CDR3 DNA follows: TGTGCCAGCAGCCGCGGACAGGAGGGATCACCCCTCCACTTT. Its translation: CASSRGQEGSPLHF.

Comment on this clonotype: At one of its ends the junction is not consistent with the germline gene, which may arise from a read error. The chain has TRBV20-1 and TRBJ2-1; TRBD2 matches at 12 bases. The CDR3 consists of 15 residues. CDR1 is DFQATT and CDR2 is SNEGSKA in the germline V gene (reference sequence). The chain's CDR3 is CSTRTSGVSYNEQFF. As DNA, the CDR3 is TGCAGTACTAGGACTAGCGGGGTCTCCTACAATGAGCAGTTCTTC.

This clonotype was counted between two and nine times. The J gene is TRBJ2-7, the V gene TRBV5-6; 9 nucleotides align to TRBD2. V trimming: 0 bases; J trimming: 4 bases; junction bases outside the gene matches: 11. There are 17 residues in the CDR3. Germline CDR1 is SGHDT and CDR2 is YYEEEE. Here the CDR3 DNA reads TGTGCCAGCAGCTTGGCCTATAGGGCTAGCGGGGAGTACGAGCAGTACTTC. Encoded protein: CASSLAYRASGEYEQYF.

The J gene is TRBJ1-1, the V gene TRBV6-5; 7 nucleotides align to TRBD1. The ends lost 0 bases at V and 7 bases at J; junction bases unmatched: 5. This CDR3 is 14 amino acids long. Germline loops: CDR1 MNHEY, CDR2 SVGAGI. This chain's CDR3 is CASSYSFGTDEAFF. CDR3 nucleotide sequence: TGTGCCAGCAGTTACTCGTTCGGGACAGATGAAGCTTTCTTT.

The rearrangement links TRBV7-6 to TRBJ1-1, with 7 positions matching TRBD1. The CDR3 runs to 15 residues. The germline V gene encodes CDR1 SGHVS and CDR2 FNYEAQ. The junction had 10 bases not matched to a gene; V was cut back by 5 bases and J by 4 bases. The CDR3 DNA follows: TGTGCCAGCAGCCAACAGAACAGGGGCGGCACTGAAGCTTTCTTT. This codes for CASSQQNRGGTEAFF.